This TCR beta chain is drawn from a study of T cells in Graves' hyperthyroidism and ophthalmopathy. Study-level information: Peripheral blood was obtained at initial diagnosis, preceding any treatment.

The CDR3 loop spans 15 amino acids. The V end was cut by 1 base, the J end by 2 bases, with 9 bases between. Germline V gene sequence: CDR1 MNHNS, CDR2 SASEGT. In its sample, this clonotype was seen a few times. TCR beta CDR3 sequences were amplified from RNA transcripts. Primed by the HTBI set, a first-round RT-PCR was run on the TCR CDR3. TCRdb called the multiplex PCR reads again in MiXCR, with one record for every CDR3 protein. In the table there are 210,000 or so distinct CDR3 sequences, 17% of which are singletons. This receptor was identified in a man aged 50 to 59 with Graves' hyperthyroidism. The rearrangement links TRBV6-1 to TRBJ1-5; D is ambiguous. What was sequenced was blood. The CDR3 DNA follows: TGTGCCAGCAGTGAAGACACACATGGCAATCAGCCCCAGCATTTT. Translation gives CASSEDTHGNQPQHF.